The clone carrying this TCR beta chain was counted only a few times. The record originates from a study of blood T cells in healthy people across ages. It was with a sample-barcoded 5' primer and a J-beta primer mix that a second PCR of about 6 to 12 cycles was run. In TCRdb, the 5' RACE reads were re-called with MiXCR into one record per CDR3 protein. The table shows 1,300,000 or so distinct CDR3 sequences, with 59% occurring only once. The CDR3 spans 14 residues. In germline, CDR1 is SQVTM, CDR2 ANQGSEA. V was pared by 1 base and J by 6 bases, with 13 bases between. The rearrangement uses TRBV29-1 and TRBJ2-1, with D unresolved. The specimen sequenced was blood. The source of this sequence is a man aged 18 to 29 in good health. The CDR3 nucleotides read TGCAGCGTTGAAGGGCTAGAGGATGCCAATGAGCAGTTCTTC. Translating it yields CSVEGLEDANEQFF.